This TCR beta chain was documented in a study of identical twins. V was clipped by 5 bases and J by 0 bases, with 13 bases between them. From germline, CDR1 is DFQATT and CDR2 SNEGSKA (reference sequence). The CDR3 covers 15 residues. General study findings and limits: With beta out-of-frame sequences, excess sharing by twins was weaker.

A universal primer site was incorporated via template switching, and the cDNA contained unique molecular identifiers. TCRdb fed the 5' RACE reads into MiXCR, producing one record per CDR3 protein. Among about 810,000 distinct CDR3 sequences listed, 9% to 15% were seen once. Comments on this clonotype: Its target is unknown.

Healthy Caucasian individuals made up all the donors. These data were likewise used in another study, on yellow fever vaccine responses in identical twins. That paper states: Twins reportedly had a vaccine T cell response that seemed partly convergent, partly personalized.

The chain recombines TRBV20-1 with TRBJ2-2; D remains unclear. This receptor was taken from a woman aged 18-29 years in good health. The sample comprised PBMCs. Here the CDR3 DNA reads TGCAGTGCTCCACGGACGGATCCGAACACCGGGGAGCTGTTTTTT. Amino acids: CSAPRTDPNTGELFF.